This T cell receptor beta chain emerged from a study of control samples from healthy donors and cancer patients. Repertoires were generated with immunoSEQ multiplex PCR, while TCRdb's copy carries only in-frame clones and drops some. The sample contains about 110,000 clones, about 80% of which appear only once. This CDR3 comprises 15 residues. Germline CDR1 and CDR2: LGHDT and YNNKEL (reference sequence). V gave up 3 bases and J gave up 6 bases; unmatched junction bases: 8. Sequencing was done on a sample of blood. The sequence was obtained from a man between 18 and 35 years old in good health. This chain uses TRBV3-1 (or the pseudogene TRBV3-2) with TRBJ1-5; 7 nucleotides line up with TRBD1. The DNA of the CDR3 is TGTGCCAGCAGCCAGGGTAGAGGGGGCGGTCAGCCCCAGCATTTT. Its protein is CASSQGRGGGQPQHF.